Below, 14 T cell receptor beta chains from the same sample are listed, as sequenced in a study of blood T cell repertoires in COVID-19 (dated by TCRdb to about 2020). The method behind the library was the immunoSEQ multiplex PCR assay. TCRdb took this table from immuneACCESS and kept in-frame rearrangements with V and J called. Such tables lack part of the clones; where checked against another copy, unresolved V genes explain under half of the gap, and the rest is unexplained. The sample profile shows 250,000 to 300,000 clones; about 76% of them were found once. The top ten constitute around 3% of the sample. The material sequenced was peripheral blood. The receptors here all came from a woman in her fifties or sixties with active or convalescent COVID-19.

V and J are TRBV9 and TRBJ2-3; 8 bases line up with TRBD2. Germline CDR1 and CDR2: SGDLS and YYNGEE. With 4 bases clipped from V and 2 bases from J, the junction kept 12 bases outside the gene matches. CDR3 size: 17 residues. The CDR3 here is CASSPPLSGGNTDTQYF. Written as DNA, the CDR3 is TGTGCCAGCAGCCCCCCTCTGAGCGGGGGAAACACAGATACGCAGTATTTT.

The rearrangement joins TRBV20-1 to TRBJ2-1; D is uncertain. The CDR3 is 11 residues long. The V end was cut by 7 bases, the J end by 6 bases, with 10 bases between. Per the germline V gene, CDR1 is DFQATT and CDR2 is SNEGSKA (reference sequence). For the CDR3, the DNA is TGCAGTGGTTTGCGGCTCAATGAGCAGTTCTTC. Translating gives CSGLRLNEQFF.

This rearrangement joins TRBV7-9 to TRBJ1-2; 8 nucleotides agree with TRBD1. This CDR3 has 13 residues. Germline V gene data show CDR1 as SEHNR and CDR2 as FQNEAQ (reference sequence). V lost 4 bases, J lost 8 bases, and 6 bases stayed unmatched. CDR3 residues: CASSSQGAQGYTF. The CDR3 DNA reads as TGTGCCAGCAGCTCGCAGGGGGCGCAGGGCTACACCTTC.

The chain joins TRBV7-3 to TRBJ2-2; 12 bases fit TRBD2. The CDR3 loop spans 15 amino acids. In germline, CDR1 is SGHTA, CDR2 FQGTGA. The junction had 2 bases not matched to a gene; V was cut back by 5 bases and J by 4 bases. CDR3 region: CASSTGLAGTGELFF. CDR3 DNA sequence: TGTGCCAGCAGCACGGGACTAGCGGGCACCGGGGAGCTGTTTTTT.

The rearrangement joins TRBV19 to TRBJ1-5; D gene unclear. Germline V CDR1 and CDR2: LNHDA, SQIVND (reference sequence). CDR3 size: 16 residues. The ends were cut back, 5 bases at V and 1 base at J, with 15 bases in the middle. The CDR3 reads CASSLSNRGSNQPQHF. For the CDR3, the DNA is TGTGCCAGTAGTCTATCCAATAGAGGGAGCAATCAGCCCCAGCATTTT.

The table lists this clone with a few counts. The chain is built from TRBV24-1 and TRBJ1-1; 9 bases agree with TRBD1. The CDR3 sequence is 13 residues long. Germline assignment: CDR1 KGHDR and CDR2 SFDVKD. V gave up 7 bases and J gave up 3 bases; unmatched junction bases: 2. CDR3 DNA sequence: TGTGCCACCAGACAGGGGGCGCACACTGAAGCTTTCTTT. Its protein is CATRQGAHTEAFF.

This clone was recorded only once. V usage is TRBV5-4 and J usage is TRBJ2-1; 8 positions agree with TRBD2. Trimming at V came to 6 bases and at J to 9 bases, leaving 14 bases not matched to a gene. Germline CDR1 is SGHNT and CDR2 is YYREEE (reference sequence). There are 15 residues in the CDR3. CDR3 in DNA: TGTGCCAGCAAACTTTGGCGGGGGGCTCAGAGTGAGCAGTTCTTC. Residues: CASKLWRGAQSEQFF.

The chain recombines TRBV6-2 or TRBV6-3 with TRBJ1-1; TRBD1 might be the D (5 bases). Trimming cost V 2 bases and J 5 bases, with 12 bases left between them. This CDR3 is 14 amino acids long. Germline assignment: CDR1 MNHEY and CDR2 SVGEGT. CDR3 residues: CASSYEGRGTEAFF. DNA for the CDR3: TGTGCCAGCAGTTACGAGGGGAGGGGAACTGAAGCTTTCTTT.

The chain has TRBV3-1 (or the pseudogene TRBV3-2) and TRBJ2-1; 15 nucleotides agree with TRBD2. The CDR3 runs 21 residues. Germline V gives CDR1 LGHDT, CDR2 YNNKEL (reference sequence). Trimming took 4 bases from V and 5 from J; bases not matched to a gene: 18. The CDR3 reads CASSPTGTSGGFPLGDNEQFF. Here the CDR3 DNA reads TGTGCCAGCAGCCCCACCGGGACTAGCGGGGGGTTCCCCCTAGGGGACAATGAGCAGTTCTTC.

V is TRBV11-1 and J is TRBJ1-2, with 12 positions matching TRBD1. CDR1 is SGHAT and CDR2 is FQDESV in the germline V gene (reference sequence). After removal of 5 bases from V and 8 bases from J, the junction contained 6 bases not matched to a gene. This CDR3 is 14 amino acids long. CDR3 DNA sequence: TGTGCCAGCAGCCTCCGGGACAGGGGGCTAGGCTACACCTTC. Translation gives CASSLRDRGLGYTF.

This clone was observed once. The J gene is TRBJ2-1, the V gene TRBV4-2; 8 positions agree with TRBD2. Germline assignment: CDR1 LGHNA and CDR2 YNFKEQ. The CDR3 is 16 residues long. V shed 5 bases, J shed 6 bases, and the junction held 12 bases outside the gene matches. The CDR3 sequence: CASSYKTGGSTNEQFF. The CDR3 DNA is TGTGCCAGCAGCTATAAGACGGGGGGGAGCACCAATGAGCAGTTCTTC.

The V and J genes are TRBV27 and TRBJ2-7; TRBD1 agrees at 10 bases. Germline trimming cut 4 bases from V and 3 bases from J; bases unmatched to any gene: 21. Germline lookup yields CDR1 MNHEY and CDR2 SMNVEV (reference sequence). This CDR3 comprises 20 residues. The CDR3 region is CASSSQRRDRGRDAYYEQYF. CDR3 nucleotides: TGTGCCAGCAGTTCCCAGCGCCGGGACAGGGGAAGGGACGCATACTACGAGCAGTACTTC.

As to this clone: The sample holds other DNA sequences that translate to the same CDR3. The chain is built from TRBV5-1 and TRBJ2-5, with D perhaps TRBD1 (6 bases). V was cut by 3 bases and J by 4 bases, with 10 bases left in between. CDR1 and CDR2 from the germline V gene are SGHRS and YFSETQ. The CDR3 loop spans 13 amino acids. The CDR3 bases are TGCGCCAGCAGCTCAGGGGTAGGAGAGACCCAGTACTTC. Amino acids: CASSSGVGETQYF.

This chain links TRBV9 with TRBJ2-3, with 8 bases that match TRBD2. CDR1 is SGDLS and CDR2 is YYNGEE in the germline V gene. The CDR3 loop spans 15 amino acids. V lost 0 bases and J lost 1; bases outside the gene matches: 1. The CDR3 here is CASSVAGGGTDTQYF. In DNA, the CDR3 is TGTGCCAGCAGCGTAGCCGGGGGGGGCACAGATACGCAGTATTTT.